Presented here are 19 T cell receptor beta chains from one specimen sequenced in a study of blood T cell repertoires in COVID-19. Repertoires were generated with immunoSEQ multiplex PCR, while TCRdb's copy carries only in-frame clones and drops some. The sample holds about 360,000 clones, 80% to 90% seen once. The specimen sequenced was PBMCs or T cells enriched from blood (not recorded which). These receptors all stem from a man in his thirties or forties who had recovered from COVID-19.

The J gene is TRBJ1-2, the V gene TRBV10-3; no reliable D call. The CDR3 totals 13 residues. Germline CDR1 and CDR2: ENHRY and SYGVKD. The V end was cut by 7 bases, the J end by 0 bases, with 9 bases between. The CDR3 reads CAITPNSNYGYTF. The CDR3 DNA is TGTGCCATCACCCCCAATTCTAACTATGGCTACACCTTC.

V gene TRBV2 combines with J gene TRBJ1-4; 10 bases are shared with TRBD1. V lost 7 bases and J lost 6; bases outside the gene matches: 11. The length of the CDR3 is 16 residues. In germline, CDR1 is SNHLY, CDR2 FYNNEI. CDR3 DNA: TGTGCCAGCACTTACGGCAGGACAGGGGGACATGAAAAACTGTTTTTT. It encodes CASTYGRTGGHEKLFF.

This clone has a single count. The V call is TRBV7-9, the J call TRBJ2-3; TRBD1 matches at 8 bases. This CDR3 region has 14 residues. Germline trimming cut 5 bases from V and 1 base from J; bases unmatched to any gene: 2. Per germline, CDR1 SEHNR and CDR2 FQNEAQ (reference sequence). The CDR3 reads CASSPGQGTDTQYF. The CDR3 nucleotides read TGTGCCAGCAGCCCGGGACAGGGCACAGATACGCAGTATTTT.

The rearrangement joins TRBV13 to TRBJ1-1; a weak D match, TRBD1 (5 bases). Germline CDR1 and CDR2: PRHDT and FYEKMQ (reference sequence). V was shortened by 7 bases and J by 1 base, with 16 bases between the two germline ends. The CDR3 is 15 amino acids. The CDR3 reads CASTPGGGWNTEAFF. The DNA of the CDR3 is TGTGCCAGCACACCGGGGGGGGGATGGAACACTGAAGCTTTCTTT.

This clone has only a few counts. This chain links TRBV19 with TRBJ1-1; D uncertain. The germline CDR1 and CDR2 sequences are LNHDA and SQIVND (reference sequence). Trimming stripped 10 bases from V and 3 bases from J, with 18 bases between. This CDR3 has 14 residues. CDR3 amino acids: CATAGFWSDTEAFF. CDR3 bases: TGTGCCACCGCGGGTTTTTGGAGTGACACTGAAGCTTTCTTT.

CDR3 nucleotide sequence: TGCGCCAGCAGCTTGAACACGTACATCCAAGAGACCCAGTACTTC. It codes for CASSLNTYIQETQYF. This chain joins TRBV5-1 and TRBJ2-5; no clear D. The V gene lost 1 base and the J gene lost 1 base, with 11 bases spanning the gap. This CDR3 spans 15 amino acids. Germline loops: CDR1 SGHRS, CDR2 YFSETQ.

The chain joins TRBV6-5 to TRBJ2-7; TRBD1 matches at 8 bases. The CDR3 runs to 14 residues. Losses at the gene ends were 6 bases for V and 2 bases for J; bases not matched to a gene: 6. Germline assignment: CDR1 MNHEY and CDR2 SVGAGI. The CDR3 region has the DNA TGTGCCAGCAGCTTAGGACAGGGTCCCTACGAGCAGTACTTC. Translating it yields CASSLGQGPYEQYF.

The CDR3 sequence: CASSLPSTGELFF. Written as DNA, the CDR3 is TGTGCCAGCAGCTTACCGAGTACCGGGGAGCTGTTTTTT. This rearrangement joins TRBV7-2 to TRBJ2-2; D is uncertain. V was clipped by 2 bases and J by 5 bases, with 6 bases between them. This CDR3 contains 13 residues. Looked up from germline, CDR1 is SGHTA and CDR2 is FQGNSA.

Notes on this clone: The identical CDR3 is also encoded by other nucleotide sequences in the sample. The chain joins TRBV18 to TRBJ1-3; the D is unclear. The CDR3 length is 13 residues. The V gene's germline CDR1 is KGHSH and CDR2 LQKENI. V was trimmed by 3 bases and J by 0 bases, leaving 3 bases between them. CDR3 protein: CASSPYSGNTIYF. The CDR3 DNA is TGTGCCAGCTCACCCTACTCTGGAAACACCATATATTTT.

The rearrangement uses TRBV6-5 and TRBJ2-2; D ambiguous. Germline loops: CDR1 MNHEY, CDR2 SVGAGI. The V and J ends lost 6 bases and 3 bases respectively, with 5 bases between them. The CDR3 runs 12 residues. The CDR3 DNA follows: TGTGCCAGCAGCTTTCACACCGGGGAGCTGTTTTTT. This codes for CASSFHTGELFF.

V usage is TRBV5-1 and J usage is TRBJ1-1; a possible D gene is TRBD1 (5 bases). V was trimmed by 0 bases and J by 1 base, leaving 19 bases between them. Germline V gene sequence: CDR1 SGHRS, CDR2 YFSETQ. CDR3 length: 18 residues. CDR3 region: CASSLEPQGYGQNTEAFF. The CDR3 coding sequence is TGCGCCAGCAGCTTGGAACCTCAGGGTTATGGTCAGAACACTGAAGCTTTCTTT.

This chain uses TRBV18 with TRBJ2-2, with 10 bases identical to TRBD1. The germline V gene encodes CDR1 KGHSH and CDR2 LQKENI. Losses at the gene ends were 4 bases for V and 5 bases for J; bases not matched to a gene: 7. The CDR3 contains 16 residues. This chain's CDR3 is CASSRPGTGATGELFF. The CDR3 bases are TGTGCCAGCTCACGCCCCGGGACAGGGGCGACCGGGGAGCTGTTTTTT.

The V call is TRBV6-4, the J call TRBJ2-1, with a tentative D call TRBD2 (6 bases). Germline CDR1 MRHNA, CDR2 SNTAGT. There are 15 residues in the CDR3. Trimming removed 0 bases from V and 13 bases from J, with 19 bases in between. The CDR3 protein is CASSDSGRGARKQFF. The CDR3, as DNA: TGTGCCAGCAGTGACTCCGGGCGGGGCGCTCGTAAACAGTTCTTC.

The J gene is TRBJ1-4, the V gene TRBV7-9, with D maybe TRBD1 (5 bases). The length of the CDR3 is 15 residues. V was shortened by 6 bases and J by 5 bases, with 16 bases between the two germline ends. Germline CDR1 is SEHNR and CDR2 is FQNEAQ (reference sequence). CDR3 sequence (DNA): TGTGCCAGCAGACCCACTACAGGAAAGAATGAAAAACTGTTTTTT. Translated: CASRPTTGKNEKLFF. The complete variable domain, with remaining parts taken from reference TRBV7-9 and TRBJ1-4, reads DTGVSQNPRHKITKRGQNVTFRCDPISEHNRLYWYRQTLGQGPEFLTYFQNEAQLEKSRLLSDRFSAERPKGSFSTLEIQRTEQGDSAMYLCASRPTTGKNEKLFFGSGTQLSVL.

The chain has TRBV28 and TRBJ2-2; 11 bases align to TRBD1. From germline, CDR1 is MDHEN and CDR2 SYDVKM. V shed 4 bases, J shed 6 bases, and the junction held 7 bases outside the gene matches. The CDR3 contains 16 residues. The CDR3 sequence: CASSWGQGGSPGELFF. DNA for the CDR3: TGTGCCAGCAGTTGGGGACAGGGGGGCAGTCCCGGGGAGCTGTTTTTT.

The sample holds one count of this clone. The rearrangement joins TRBV29-1 to TRBJ1-1, with 7 positions matching TRBD1. The CDR3 sequence is 13 residues long. Germline V gene sequence: CDR1 SQVTM, CDR2 ANQGSEA. V was clipped by 7 bases and J by 1 base; unmatched bases: 6. The CDR3 DNA reads TGCAGCGCTGTGGCAGGGGGGAACACTGAAGCTTTCTTT. It specifies CSAVAGGNTEAFF.

V gene TRBV5-4 combines with J gene TRBJ1-2, with D perhaps matching TRBD1 (5 bases). The CDR3 has 14 amino acids. V shed 1 base and J shed 0 bases, with 7 bases lying between them. Germline V CDR1 and CDR2: SGHNT, YYREEE (reference sequence). The CDR3 loop is CASSLQGTNYGYTF. The CDR3 bases are TGTGCCAGCAGCTTGCAGGGAACTAACTATGGCTACACCTTC.

Here the CDR3 reads CASSRVATSTDTQYF. The CDR3 coding sequence is TGTGCCAGCAGCCGTGTAGCGACTAGCACAGATACGCAGTATTTT. The genes are TRBV6-5 and TRBJ2-3; D perhaps matches TRBD2 (5 bases). The CDR3 consists of 15 residues. CDR1 MNHEY and CDR2 SVGAGI come from the germline V gene. V was pared by 6 bases and J by 0 bases, with 13 bases between.

A note on this clone: At one end, the junction sequence differs from germline, possibly due to a read error. The chain has TRBV7-7 and TRBJ2-6; no clear D gene. The CDR3 length is 16 residues. Per germline, CDR1 SSHAT and CDR2 FNYEAQ (reference sequence). CDR3 nucleotide sequence: TGTGCTAGCAGCTTAAGCCAAGCCTCGGGGGCCAACGTCCTGACTTTC. Its translation is CASSLSQASGANVLTF.